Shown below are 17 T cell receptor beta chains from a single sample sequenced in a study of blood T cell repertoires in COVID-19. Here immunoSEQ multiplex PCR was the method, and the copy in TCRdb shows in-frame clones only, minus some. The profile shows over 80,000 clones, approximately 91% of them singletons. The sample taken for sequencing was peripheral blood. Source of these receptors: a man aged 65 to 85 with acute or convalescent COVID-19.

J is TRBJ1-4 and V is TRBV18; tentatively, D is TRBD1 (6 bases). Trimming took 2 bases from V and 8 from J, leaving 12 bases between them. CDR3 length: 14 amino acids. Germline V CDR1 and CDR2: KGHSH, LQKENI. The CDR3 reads CASSPEQGGEKLFF. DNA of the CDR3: TGTGCCAGCTCACCAGAACAGGGCGGCGAAAAACTGTTTTTT.

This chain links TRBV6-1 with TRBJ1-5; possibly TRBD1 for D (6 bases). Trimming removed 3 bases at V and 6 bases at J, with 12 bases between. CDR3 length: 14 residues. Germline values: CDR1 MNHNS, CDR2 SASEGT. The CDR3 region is CASSDRGAGQPQHF. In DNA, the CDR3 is TGTGCCAGCAGTGACCGGGGGGCAGGTCAGCCCCAGCATTTT.

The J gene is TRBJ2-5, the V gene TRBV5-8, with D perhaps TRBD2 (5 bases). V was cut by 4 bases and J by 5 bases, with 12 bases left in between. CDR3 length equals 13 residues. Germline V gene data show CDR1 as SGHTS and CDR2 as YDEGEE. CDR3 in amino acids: CASSIGERETQYF. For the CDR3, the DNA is TGTGCCAGCAGCATCGGGGAAAGGGAGACCCAGTACTTC.

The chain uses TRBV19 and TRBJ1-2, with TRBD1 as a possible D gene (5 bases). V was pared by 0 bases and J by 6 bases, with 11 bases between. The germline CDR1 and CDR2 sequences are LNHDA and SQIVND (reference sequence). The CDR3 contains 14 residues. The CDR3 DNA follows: TGTGCCAGTAGTATAGAGCGGGGACTTCATGGCTACACCTTC. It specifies CASSIERGLHGYTF.

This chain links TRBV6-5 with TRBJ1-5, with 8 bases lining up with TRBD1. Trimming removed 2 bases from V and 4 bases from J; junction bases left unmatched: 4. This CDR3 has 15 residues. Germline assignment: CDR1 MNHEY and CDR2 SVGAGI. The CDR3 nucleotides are TGTGCCAGCAGTTACGGTGGACAGGGAAATCAGCCCCAGCATTTT. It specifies CASSYGGQGNQPQHF.

The CDR3 sequence: CASSPPSGGARGYTF. As DNA, the CDR3 is TGTGCCAGCAGCCCGCCCAGCGGGGGGGCCCGTGGCTACACCTTC. This chain connects TRBV6-6 to TRBJ1-2, with a tentative D call TRBD1 (6 bases). CDR1 MNHNY and CDR2 SVGAGI come from the germline V gene (reference sequence). This CDR3 has 15 residues. Trimming pared 6 bases from V and 7 bases from J, leaving 21 bases between.

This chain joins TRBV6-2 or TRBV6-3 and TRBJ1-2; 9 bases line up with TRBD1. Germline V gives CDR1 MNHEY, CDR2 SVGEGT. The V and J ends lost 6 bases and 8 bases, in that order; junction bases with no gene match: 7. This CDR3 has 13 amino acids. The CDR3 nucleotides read TGTGCCAGCAGCCCGGGACAGGGTCGCGGCTACACCTTC. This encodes CASSPGQGRGYTF.

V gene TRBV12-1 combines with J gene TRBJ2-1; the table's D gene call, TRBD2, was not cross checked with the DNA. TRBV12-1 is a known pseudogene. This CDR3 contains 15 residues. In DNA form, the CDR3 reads TGTGCCAGCAGCTTTGAGCGGGGGGCTTTCGATGAGCAGTTCTTC. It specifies CASSFERGAFDEQFF.

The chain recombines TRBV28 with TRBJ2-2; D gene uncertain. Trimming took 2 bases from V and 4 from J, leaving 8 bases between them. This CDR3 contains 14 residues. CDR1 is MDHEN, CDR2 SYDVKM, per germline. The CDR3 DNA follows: TGTGCCAGCAGTTTACCCTTTTCCACCGGGGAGCTGTTTTTT. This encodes CASSLPFSTGELFF. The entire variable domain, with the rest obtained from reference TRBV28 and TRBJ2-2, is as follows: DVKVTQSSRYLVKRTGEKVFLECVQDMDHENMFWYRQDPGLGLRLIYFSYDVKMKEKGDIPEGYSVSREKKERFSLILESASTNQTSMYLCASSLPFSTGELFFGEGSRLTVL.

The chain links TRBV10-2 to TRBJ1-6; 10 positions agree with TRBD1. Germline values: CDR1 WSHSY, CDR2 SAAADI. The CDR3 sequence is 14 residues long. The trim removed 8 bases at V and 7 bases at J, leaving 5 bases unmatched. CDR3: CASWDRGLNSPLHF. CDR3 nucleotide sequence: TGCGCCAGCTGGGACAGGGGATTGAATTCACCCCTCCACTTT.

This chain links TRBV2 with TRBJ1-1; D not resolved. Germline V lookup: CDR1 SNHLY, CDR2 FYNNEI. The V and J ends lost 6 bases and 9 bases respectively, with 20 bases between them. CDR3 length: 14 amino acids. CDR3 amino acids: CASRLEVRQAKAFF. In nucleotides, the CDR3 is TGTGCCAGCAGACTTGAAGTACGGCAGGCAAAAGCTTTCTTT.

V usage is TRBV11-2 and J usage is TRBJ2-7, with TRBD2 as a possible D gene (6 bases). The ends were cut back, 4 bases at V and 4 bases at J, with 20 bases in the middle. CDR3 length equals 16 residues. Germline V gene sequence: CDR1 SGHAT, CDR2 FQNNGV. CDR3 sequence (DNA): TGTGCCAGCAGCTCCAGAATTAATAGCGGCCTTTACGAGCAGTACTTC. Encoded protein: CASSSRINSGLYEQYF.

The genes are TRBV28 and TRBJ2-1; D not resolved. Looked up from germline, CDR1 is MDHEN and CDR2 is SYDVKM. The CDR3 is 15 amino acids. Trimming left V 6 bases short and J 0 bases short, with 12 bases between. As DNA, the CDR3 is TGTGCCAGCAGCAACAGTGGGCTCTCCTACAATGAGCAGTTCTTC. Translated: CASSNSGLSYNEQFF.

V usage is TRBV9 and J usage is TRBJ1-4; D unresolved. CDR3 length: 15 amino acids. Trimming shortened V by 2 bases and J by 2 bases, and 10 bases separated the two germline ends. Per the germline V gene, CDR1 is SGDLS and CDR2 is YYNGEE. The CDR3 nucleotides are TGTGCCAGCAGCGTCGGGTGGAGGACTAATGAAAAACTGTTTTTT. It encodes CASSVGWRTNEKLFF.

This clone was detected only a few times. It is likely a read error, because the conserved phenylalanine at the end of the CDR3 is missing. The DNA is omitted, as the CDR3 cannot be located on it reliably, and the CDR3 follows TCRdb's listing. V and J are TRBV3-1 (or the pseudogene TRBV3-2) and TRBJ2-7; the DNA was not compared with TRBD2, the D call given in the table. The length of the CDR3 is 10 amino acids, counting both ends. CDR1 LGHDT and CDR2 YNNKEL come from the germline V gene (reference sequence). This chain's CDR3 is CASSQDSVKG.

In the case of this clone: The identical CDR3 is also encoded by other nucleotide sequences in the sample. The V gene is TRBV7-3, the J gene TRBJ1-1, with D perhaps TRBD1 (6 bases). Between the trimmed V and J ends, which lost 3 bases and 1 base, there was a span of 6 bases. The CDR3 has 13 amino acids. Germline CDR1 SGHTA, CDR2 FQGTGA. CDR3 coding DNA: TGTGCCAGCAGCTTGGACAGGAACACTGAAGCTTTCTTT. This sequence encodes CASSLDRNTEAFF.

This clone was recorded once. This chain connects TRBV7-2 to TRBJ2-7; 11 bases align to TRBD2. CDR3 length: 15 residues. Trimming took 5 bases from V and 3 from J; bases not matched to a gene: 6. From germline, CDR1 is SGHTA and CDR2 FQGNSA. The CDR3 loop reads CASSVPSGGSYEQYF. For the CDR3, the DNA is TGTGCCAGCAGCGTCCCTAGCGGGGGGAGCTACGAGCAGTACTTC.